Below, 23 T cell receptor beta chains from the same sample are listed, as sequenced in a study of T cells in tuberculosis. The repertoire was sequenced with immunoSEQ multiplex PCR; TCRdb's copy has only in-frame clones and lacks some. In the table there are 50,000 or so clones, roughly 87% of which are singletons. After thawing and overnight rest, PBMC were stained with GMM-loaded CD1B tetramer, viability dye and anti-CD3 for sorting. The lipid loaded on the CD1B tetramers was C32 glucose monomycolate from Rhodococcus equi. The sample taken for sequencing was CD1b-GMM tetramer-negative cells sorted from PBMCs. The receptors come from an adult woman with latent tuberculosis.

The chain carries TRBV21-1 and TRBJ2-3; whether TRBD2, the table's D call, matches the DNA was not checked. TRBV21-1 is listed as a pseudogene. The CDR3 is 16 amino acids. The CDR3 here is CASSKGAGARRDTQYF. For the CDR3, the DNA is TGTGCCAGCAGCAAAGGAGCGGGGGCTCGTAGAGATACGCAGTATTTT.

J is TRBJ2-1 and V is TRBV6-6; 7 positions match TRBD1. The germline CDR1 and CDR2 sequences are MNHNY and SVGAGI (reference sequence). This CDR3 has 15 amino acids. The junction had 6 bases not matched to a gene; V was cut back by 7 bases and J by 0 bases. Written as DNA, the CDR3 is TGTGCCAGCATCCTCCGGGACAGCTCCTACAATGAGCAGTTCTTC. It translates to CASILRDSSYNEQFF.

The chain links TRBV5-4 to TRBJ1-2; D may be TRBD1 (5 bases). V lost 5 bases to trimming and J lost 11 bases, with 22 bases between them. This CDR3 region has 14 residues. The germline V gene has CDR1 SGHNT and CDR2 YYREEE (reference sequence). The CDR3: CASSFSGLKLGYTF. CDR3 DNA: TGTGCCAGCAGTTTCTCAGGGTTAAAGTTGGGATACACCTTC. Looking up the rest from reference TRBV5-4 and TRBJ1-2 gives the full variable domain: ETGVTQSPTHLIKTRGQQVTLRCSSQSGHNTVSWYQQALGQGPQFIFQYYREEENGRGNFPPRFSGLQFPNYSSELNVNALELDDSALYLCASSFSGLKLGYTFGSGTRLTVV.

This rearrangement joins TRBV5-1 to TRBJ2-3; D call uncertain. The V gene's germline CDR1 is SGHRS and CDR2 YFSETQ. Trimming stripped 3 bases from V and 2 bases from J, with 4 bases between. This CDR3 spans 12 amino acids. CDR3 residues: CASSSYTDTQYF. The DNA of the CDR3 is TGCGCCAGCAGCTCCTACACAGATACGCAGTATTTT. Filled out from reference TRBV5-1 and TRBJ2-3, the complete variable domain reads KAGVTQTPRYLIKTRGQQVTLSCSPISGHRSVSWYQQTPGQGLQFLFEYFSETQRNKGNFPGRFSGRQFSNSRSEMNVSTLELGDSALYLCASSSYTDTQYFGPGTRLTVL.

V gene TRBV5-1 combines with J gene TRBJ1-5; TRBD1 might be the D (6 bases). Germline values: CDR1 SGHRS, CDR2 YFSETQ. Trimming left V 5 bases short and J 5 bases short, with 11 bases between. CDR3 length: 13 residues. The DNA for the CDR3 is TGCGCCAGCAGTCCCAGGGGTGATCAGCCCCAGCATTTT. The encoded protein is CASSPRGDQPQHF.

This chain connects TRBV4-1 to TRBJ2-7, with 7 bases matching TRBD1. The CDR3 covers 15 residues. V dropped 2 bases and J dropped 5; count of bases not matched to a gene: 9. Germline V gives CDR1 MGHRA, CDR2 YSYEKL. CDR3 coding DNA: TGCGCCAGCAGCCAAATCACCGGGACAGAAGACGAGCAGTACTTC. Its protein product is CASSQITGTEDEQYF.

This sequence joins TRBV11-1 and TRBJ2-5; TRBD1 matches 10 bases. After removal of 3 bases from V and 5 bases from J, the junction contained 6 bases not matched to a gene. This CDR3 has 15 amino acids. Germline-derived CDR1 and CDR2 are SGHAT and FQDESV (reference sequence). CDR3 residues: CASSFDRGRRETQYF. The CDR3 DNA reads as TGTGCCAGCAGCTTCGACAGGGGGCGAAGGGAGACCCAGTACTTC.

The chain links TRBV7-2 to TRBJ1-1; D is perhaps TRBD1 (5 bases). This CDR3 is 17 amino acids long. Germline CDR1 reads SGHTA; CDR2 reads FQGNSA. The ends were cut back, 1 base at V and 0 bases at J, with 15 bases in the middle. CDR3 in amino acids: CASSLDFRGNLNTEAFF. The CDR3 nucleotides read TGTGCCAGCAGCTTAGATTTTAGGGGAAATTTGAACACTGAAGCTTTCTTT.

CDR3 amino acids: CAISESIPRGQPQHF. Here the CDR3 DNA reads TGTGCCATCAGTGAGTCGATCCCCAGGGGTCAGCCCCAGCATTTT. The chain recombines TRBV10-3 with TRBJ1-5; the D gene is possibly TRBD1 (6 bases). V gave up 0 bases and J gave up 6 bases, with 12 bases separating them. Per germline, CDR1 ENHRY and CDR2 SYGVKD. The CDR3 has 15 residues.

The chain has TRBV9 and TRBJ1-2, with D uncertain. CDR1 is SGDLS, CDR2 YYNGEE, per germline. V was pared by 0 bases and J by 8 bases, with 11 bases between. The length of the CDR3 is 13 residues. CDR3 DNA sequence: TGTGCCAGCAGCGTAGATTGGGGAGAAGGCTACACCTTC. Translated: CASSVDWGEGYTF. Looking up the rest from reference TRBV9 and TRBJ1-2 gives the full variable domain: DSGVTQTPKHLITATGQRVTLRCSPRSGDLSVYWYQQSLDQGLQFLIQYYNGEERAKGNILERFSAQQFPDLHSELNLSSLELGDSALYFCASSVDWGEGYTFGSGTRLTVV.

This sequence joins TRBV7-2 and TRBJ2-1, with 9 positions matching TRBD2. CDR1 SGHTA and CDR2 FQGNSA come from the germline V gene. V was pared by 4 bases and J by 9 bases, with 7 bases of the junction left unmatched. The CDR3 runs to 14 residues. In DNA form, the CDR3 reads TGTGCCAGCAGCTCCTTGCGCGGGGGGGGTGAGCAGTTCTTC. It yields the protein CASSSLRGGGEQFF.

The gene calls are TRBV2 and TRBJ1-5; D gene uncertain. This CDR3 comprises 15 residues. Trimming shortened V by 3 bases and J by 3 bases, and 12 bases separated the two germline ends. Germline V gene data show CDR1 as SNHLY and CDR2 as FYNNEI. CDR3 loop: CASSEGRGINQPQHF. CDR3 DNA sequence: TGTGCCAGCAGTGAGGGAAGAGGGATCAATCAGCCCCAGCATTTT.

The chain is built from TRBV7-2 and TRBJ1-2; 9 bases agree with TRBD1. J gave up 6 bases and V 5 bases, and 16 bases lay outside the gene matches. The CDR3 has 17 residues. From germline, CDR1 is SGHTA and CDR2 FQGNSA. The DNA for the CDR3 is TGTGCCAGCAGCGGCCGGGACAGGGACTTGGGAAATCATGGCTACACCTTC. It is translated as CASSGRDRDLGNHGYTF.

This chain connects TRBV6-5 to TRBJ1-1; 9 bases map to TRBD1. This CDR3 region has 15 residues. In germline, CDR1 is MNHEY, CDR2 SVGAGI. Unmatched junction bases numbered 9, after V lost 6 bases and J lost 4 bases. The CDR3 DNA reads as TGTGCCAGCAGAACCCGGGACAGGGACGGCACTGAAGCTTTCTTT. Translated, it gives CASRTRDRDGTEAFF.

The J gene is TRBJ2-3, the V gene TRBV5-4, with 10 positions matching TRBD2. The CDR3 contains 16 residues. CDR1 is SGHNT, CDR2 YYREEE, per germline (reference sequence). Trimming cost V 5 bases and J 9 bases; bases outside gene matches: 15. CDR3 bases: TGTGCCAGCAGAAGTCAGCGGGGGGGCCCTGATGTGACGCAGTATTTT. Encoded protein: CASRSQRGGPDVTQYF. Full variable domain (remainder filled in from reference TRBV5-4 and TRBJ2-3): ETGVTQSPTHLIKTRGQQVTLRCSSQSGHNTVSWYQQALGQGPQFIFQYYREEENGRGNFPPRFSGLQFPNYSSELNVNALELDDSALYLCASRSQRGGPDVTQYFGPGTRLTVL.

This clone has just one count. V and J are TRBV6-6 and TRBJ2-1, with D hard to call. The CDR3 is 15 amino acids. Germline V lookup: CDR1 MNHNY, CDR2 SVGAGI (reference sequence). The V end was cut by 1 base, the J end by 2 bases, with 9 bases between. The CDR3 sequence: CASSYFGSTYNEQFF. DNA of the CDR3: TGTGCCAGCAGTTACTTCGGTAGCACCTACAATGAGCAGTTCTTC.

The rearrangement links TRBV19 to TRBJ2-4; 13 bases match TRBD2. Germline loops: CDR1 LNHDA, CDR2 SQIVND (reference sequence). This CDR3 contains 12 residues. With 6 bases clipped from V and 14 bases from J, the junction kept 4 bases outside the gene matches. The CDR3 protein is CASRLLAGGEYF. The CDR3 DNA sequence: TGTGCCAGTAGACTACTAGCGGGAGGGGAGTACTTC.

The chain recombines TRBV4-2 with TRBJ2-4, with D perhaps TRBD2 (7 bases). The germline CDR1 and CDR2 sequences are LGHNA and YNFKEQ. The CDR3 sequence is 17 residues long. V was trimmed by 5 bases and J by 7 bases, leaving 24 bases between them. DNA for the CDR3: TGTGCCAGCAGCGAGCGGGGTAGGGGGGGCCTAAGGAACATTCAGTACTTC. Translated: CASSERGRGGLRNIQYF.

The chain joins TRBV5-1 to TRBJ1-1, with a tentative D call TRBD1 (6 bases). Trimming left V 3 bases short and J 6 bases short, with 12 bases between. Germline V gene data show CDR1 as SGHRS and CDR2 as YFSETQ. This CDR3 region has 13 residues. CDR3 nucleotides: TGCGCCAGCAGCTGGGGGGGGCAGGCTGAAGCTTTCTTT. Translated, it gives CASSWGGQAEAFF.

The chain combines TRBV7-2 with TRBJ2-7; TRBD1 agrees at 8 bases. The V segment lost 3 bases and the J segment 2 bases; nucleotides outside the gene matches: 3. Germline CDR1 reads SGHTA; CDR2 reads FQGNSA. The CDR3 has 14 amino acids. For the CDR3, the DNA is TGTGCCAGCAGCTTTGTACAGGGGGCCTACGAGCAGTACTTC. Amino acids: CASSFVQGAYEQYF. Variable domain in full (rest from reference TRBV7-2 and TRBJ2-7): GAGVSQSPSNKVTEKGKDVELRCDPISGHTALYWYRQSLGQGLEFLIYFQGNSAPDKSGLPSDRFSAERTGGSVSTLTIQRTQQEDSAVYLCASSFVQGAYEQYFGPGTRLTVT.

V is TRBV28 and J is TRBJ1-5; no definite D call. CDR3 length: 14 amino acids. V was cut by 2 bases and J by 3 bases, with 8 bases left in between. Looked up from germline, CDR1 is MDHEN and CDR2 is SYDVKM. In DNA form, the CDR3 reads TGTGCCAGCAGTTTAGCGCAACCCAATCAGCCCCAGCATTTT. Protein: CASSLAQPNQPQHF. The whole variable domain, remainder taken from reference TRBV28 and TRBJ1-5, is DVKVTQSSRYLVKRTGEKVFLECVQDMDHENMFWYRQDPGLGLRLIYFSYDVKMKEKGDIPEGYSVSREKKERFSLILESASTNQTSMYLCASSLAQPNQPQHFGDGTRLSIL.

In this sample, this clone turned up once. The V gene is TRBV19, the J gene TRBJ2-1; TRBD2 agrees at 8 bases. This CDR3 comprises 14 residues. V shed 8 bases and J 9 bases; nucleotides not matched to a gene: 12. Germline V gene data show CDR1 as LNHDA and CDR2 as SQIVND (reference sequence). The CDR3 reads CASSLFSGTGEQFF. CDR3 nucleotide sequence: TGTGCCAGTTCCCTCTTTAGCGGGACGGGTGAGCAGTTCTTC.

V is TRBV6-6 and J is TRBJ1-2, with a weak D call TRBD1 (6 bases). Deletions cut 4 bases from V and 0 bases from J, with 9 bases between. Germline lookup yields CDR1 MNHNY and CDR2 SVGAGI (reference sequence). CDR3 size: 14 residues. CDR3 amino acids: CASSFSGANYGYTF. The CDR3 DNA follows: TGTGCCAGCAGTTTCTCAGGGGCTAACTATGGCTACACCTTC.